One and the same sample provided the 19 T cell receptor beta chains below, sequenced in a study of CD8+CD57+ T cells in acquired aplastic anemia. Profiles of TCR beta VDJ and CDR3 were generated from a genomic DNA template. MiXCR was run by TCRdb on the reads, yielding one entry per CDR3 protein. The repertoire holds some 48,000 distinct CDR3 sequences, with about 78% as singletons. The sequencing sample was made of sorted CD4+, CD8+, or CD8+CD57+ T cells (not recorded which) from PBMCs. The receptors come from a human donor in good health, serving as a control.

The V gene is TRBV5-1, the J gene TRBJ2-7; 7 nucleotides align to TRBD1. The CDR3 consists of 15 residues. Trimming cost V 0 bases and J 0 bases; bases outside gene matches: 3. Germline values: CDR1 SGHRS, CDR2 YFSETQ. The CDR3 sequence: CASSLDQGVSYEQYF. The CDR3 nucleotides read TGCGCCAGCAGCTTGGACCAGGGGGTCTCCTACGAGCAGTACTTC.

The CDR3 sequence is CASSEGQTGAYGYTF. In DNA, the CDR3 is TGTGCCAGCAGTGAGGGGCAAACTGGGGCCTATGGCTACACCTTC. The chain joins TRBV2 to TRBJ1-2; a weak D match, TRBD1 (5 bases). The CDR3 consists of 15 residues. With 3 bases removed from V and 4 bases from J, the gap between germline ends came to 15 bases. Per germline, CDR1 SNHLY and CDR2 FYNNEI.

The chain is built from TRBV15 and TRBJ2-3; no firm D call. V gave up 1 base and J gave up 3 bases, with 2 bases separating them. The CDR3 is 12 residues long. The V gene's germline CDR1 is LNHNV and CDR2 YYDKDF (reference sequence). The CDR3 region is CATSRGTDTQYF. As DNA, the CDR3 is TGTGCCACCAGCAGAGGGACAGATACGCAGTATTTT.

The chain joins TRBV10-3 to TRBJ1-6, with D possibly matching TRBD1 (6 bases). V lost 2 bases to trimming and J lost 5 bases, with 7 bases between them. The CDR3 contains 14 residues. CDR1 is ENHRY and CDR2 is SYGVKD in the germline V gene. The CDR3 DNA reads TGTGCCATCAGTGAGAGACAGGATAATTCACCCCTCCACTTT. Translating it yields CAISERQDNSPLHF.

The V and J genes are TRBV30 and TRBJ2-7; D possibly corresponds to TRBD2 (5 bases). Germline CDR1 and CDR2: GTSNPN and SVGIG (reference sequence). This CDR3 comprises 13 residues. V was pared by 0 bases and J by 3 bases, with 9 bases between. In DNA, the CDR3 is TGTGCCTGGAGTGTCGCGGGCGGCTACGAGCAGTACTTC. It yields the protein CAWSVAGGYEQYF.

V gene TRBV7-2 combines with J gene TRBJ1-1; no clear D. Germline loops: CDR1 SGHTA, CDR2 FQGNSA. This CDR3 comprises 12 residues. V lost 1 base and J 7 bases, leaving 7 bases between the germline ends. The CDR3 nucleotides read TGTGCCAGCAGCTTAGGGTATGTTGAAGCTTTCTTT. It codes for CASSLGYVEAFF.

V usage is TRBV2 and J usage is TRBJ1-1; weak D call: TRBD1 (6 bases). The germline gives CDR1 SNHLY, CDR2 FYNNEI. The CDR3 has 15 amino acids. Deletions cut 4 bases from V and 5 bases from J, with 17 bases between. The CDR3 DNA reads TGTGCCAGCAGTGGGGGGGGCAGGGGAGGAACTGAAGCTTTCTTT. Amino acids: CASSGGGRGGTEAFF.

This clonotype is labeled as large. The chain employs TRBV7-3 and TRBJ2-3; D may be TRBD2 (6 bases). The CDR3 runs to 12 residues. The germline gives CDR1 SGHTA, CDR2 FQGTGA. V was pared by 5 bases and J by 10 bases, with 13 bases between. CDR3 bases: TGTGCCAGCAGCCCAGACACGGGGGCGCAGTATTTT. This encodes CASSPDTGAQYF.

V and J are TRBV6-1 and TRBJ2-7, with 10 positions matching TRBD1. The V gene's germline CDR1 is MNHNS and CDR2 SASEGT. This CDR3 has 13 residues. The junction had 7 bases not matched to a gene; V was cut back by 8 bases and J by 6 bases. Written as DNA, the CDR3 is TGTGCCAGCGGCGGGACAGGGGAGTCCGAGCAGTACTTC. Amino acids: CASGGTGESEQYF.

This clonotype was detected only once. The gene calls are TRBV29-1 and TRBJ1-5; possibly TRBD1 for D (5 bases). Germline CDR1 SQVTM, CDR2 ANQGSEA. V lost 4 bases and J lost 0, with 10 bases in between. This CDR3 is 14 amino acids long. CDR3 in DNA: TGCAGCGTTGGGGGGATGTATAGCAATCAGCCCCAGCATTTT. It translates to CSVGGMYSNQPQHF.

This clonotype qualifies as medium-sized (0.01 to 0.1%). V gene TRBV20-1 combines with J gene TRBJ1-1, with no clear D. The CDR3 is made up of 12 amino acids. The V end was cut by 6 bases, the J end by 3 bases, with 11 bases between. From germline, CDR1 is DFQATT and CDR2 SNEGSKA (reference sequence). The CDR3 DNA follows: TGCAGTGCCCTACGGGGAGACACTGAAGCTTTCTTT. This gives the protein CSALRGDTEAFF.

This clonotype appeared a few times. This chain connects TRBV19 to TRBJ1-6, with a weak D call TRBD1 (6 bases). CDR3 length: 15 amino acids. Germline CDR1 LNHDA, CDR2 SQIVND (reference sequence). V lost 3 bases, J lost 9 bases, and 15 bases lay in between. As DNA, the CDR3 is TGTGCCAGTAGTATGGGGGCGGGTGGAGGTTCACCCCTCCACTTT. Translated: CASSMGAGGGSPLHF.

The V gene is TRBV25-1, the J gene TRBJ1-6; no firm D call. Germline V gene sequence: CDR1 MGHDK, CDR2 SYGVNS. Deletions cut 1 base from V and 9 bases from J, with 13 bases between. CDR3 length: 15 residues. In nucleotides, the CDR3 is TGTGCCAGCAGTGAATCGCCGGGGTCCGGTTCACCCCTCCACTTT. Translating it yields CASSESPGSGSPLHF.

The chain combines TRBV29-1 with TRBJ1-1; D is ambiguous. V lost 4 bases to trimming and J lost 10 bases, with 16 bases between them. This CDR3 contains 12 residues. Germline CDR1 reads SQVTM; CDR2 reads ANQGSEA. The CDR3 protein is CSVVNGLNGAFF. DNA for the CDR3: TGCAGCGTTGTAAATGGGCTCAATGGAGCTTTCTTT.

The V call is TRBV10-3, the J call TRBJ1-4; D not resolved. CDR1 is ENHRY and CDR2 is SYGVKD in the germline V gene. V was shortened by 0 bases and J by 6 bases, with 8 bases between the two germline ends. The CDR3 totals 14 residues. The CDR3 region has the DNA TGTGCCATCAGTGAGTCGACGGGAGATGAAAAACTGTTTTTT. Translating gives CAISESTGDEKLFF.

This clonotype has a count of ten or more. The rearrangement joins TRBV6-1 to TRBJ2-7, with TRBD2 matching 9 bases. The germline CDR1 and CDR2 sequences are MNHNS and SASEGT. Trimming removed 6 bases from V and 6 bases from J; junction bases left unmatched: 6. This CDR3 has 13 residues. The CDR3 DNA sequence: TGTGCCAGCAGCCCGGGACTAGCAAGCGAGCAGTACTTC. Translated: CASSPGLASEQYF.

The genes are TRBV5-1 and TRBJ1-4; 7 positions match TRBD1. The CDR3 has 13 residues. Germline CDR1 SGHRS, CDR2 YFSETQ. Trimming at V came to 4 bases and at J to 6 bases, leaving 3 bases not matched to a gene. CDR3 sequence: CASSTTGYEKLFF. CDR3 DNA: TGCGCCAGCAGCACGACAGGGTATGAAAAACTGTTTTTT.

This clonotype has only a few counts. This chain connects TRBV25-1 to TRBJ1-2, with 10 bases that match TRBD1. The CDR3 consists of 17 residues. Unmatched junction bases numbered 8, after V lost 2 bases and J lost 2 bases. Germline CDR1 MGHDK, CDR2 SYGVNS. The DNA for the CDR3 is TGTGCCAGCAGTGAAATGGGGGCGGACAGGGGGAACTATGGCTACACCTTC. Its translation: CASSEMGADRGNYGYTF.

The rearrangement links TRBV25-1 to TRBJ2-7, with D unclear. Germline CDR1 is MGHDK and CDR2 is SYGVNS. This CDR3 is built from 11 residues. Trimming removed 3 bases at V and 5 bases at J, with 5 bases between. The CDR3: CASSDLHEQYF. The CDR3 DNA reads TGTGCCAGCAGTGATTTACACGAGCAGTACTTC.